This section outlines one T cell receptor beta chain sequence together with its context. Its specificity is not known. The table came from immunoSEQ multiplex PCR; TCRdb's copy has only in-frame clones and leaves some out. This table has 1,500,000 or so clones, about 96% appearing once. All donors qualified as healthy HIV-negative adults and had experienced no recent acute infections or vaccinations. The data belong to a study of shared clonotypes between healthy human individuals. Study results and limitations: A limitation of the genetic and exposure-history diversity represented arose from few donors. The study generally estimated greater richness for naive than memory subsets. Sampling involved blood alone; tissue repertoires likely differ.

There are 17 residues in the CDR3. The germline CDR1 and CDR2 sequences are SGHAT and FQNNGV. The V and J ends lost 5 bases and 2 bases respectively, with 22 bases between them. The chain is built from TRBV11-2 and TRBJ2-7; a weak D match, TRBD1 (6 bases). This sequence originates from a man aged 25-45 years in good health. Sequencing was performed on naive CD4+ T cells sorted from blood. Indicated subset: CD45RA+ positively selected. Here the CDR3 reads CASSPRTAIIEPYEQYF. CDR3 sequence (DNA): TGTGCCAGCAGCCCCCGGACAGCCATCATCGAGCCCTACGAGCAGTACTTC.